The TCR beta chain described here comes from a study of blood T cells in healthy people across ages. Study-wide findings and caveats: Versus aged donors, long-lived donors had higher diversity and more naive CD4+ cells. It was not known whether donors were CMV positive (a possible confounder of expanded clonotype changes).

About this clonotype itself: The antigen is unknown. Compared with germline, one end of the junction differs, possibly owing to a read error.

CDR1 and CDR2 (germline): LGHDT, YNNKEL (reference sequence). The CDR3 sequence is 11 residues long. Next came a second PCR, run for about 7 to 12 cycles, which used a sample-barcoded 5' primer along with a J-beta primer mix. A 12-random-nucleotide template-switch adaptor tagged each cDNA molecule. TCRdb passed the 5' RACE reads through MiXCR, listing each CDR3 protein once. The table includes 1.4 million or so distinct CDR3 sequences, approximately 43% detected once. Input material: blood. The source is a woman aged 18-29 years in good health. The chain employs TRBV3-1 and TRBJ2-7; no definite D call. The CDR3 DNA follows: TGTGCCAGCGGCCAGATCTACGAGCAGTACTTC. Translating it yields CASGQIYEQYF.